What follows are 28 T cell receptor beta chains derived from one specimen sequenced in a study of T cells in localized non-small cell lung cancer. TCRdb keeps only in-frame clones here, not all; method: immunoSEQ multiplex PCR. The sample contains tens of thousands of clones, 80% to 90% of which appear only once. The sample was PBMCs, taken before any cancer treatment. These receptors all come from a man between 40 and 70 years old with stage II squamous cell lung carcinoma.

The genes are TRBV5-6 and TRBJ2-2, with TRBD2 as a possible D gene (6 bases). Germline values: CDR1 SGHDT, CDR2 YYEEEE. The V gene lost 3 bases and the J gene lost 0 bases, with 9 bases spanning the gap. The CDR3 is 15 amino acids. DNA for the CDR3: TGTGCCAGCAGCTGGGGACTGGCGAACACCGGGGAGCTGTTTTTT. Its protein is CASSWGLANTGELFF.

The chain joins TRBV6-1 to TRBJ2-4; 7 bases agree with TRBD2. Trimming took 7 bases from V and 3 from J; bases not matched to a gene: 6. Per germline, CDR1 MNHNS and CDR2 SASEGT. CDR3 length: 14 amino acids. CDR3 sequence (DNA): TGTGCCAGCACGTTGGGAGGGGACAAAAACATTCAGTACTTC. Its translation is CASTLGGDKNIQYF.

CDR3: CASSATGRETQYF. In DNA form, the CDR3 reads TGTGCCAGCAGCGCGACAGGGAGAGAGACCCAGTACTTC. The V call is TRBV28, the J call TRBJ2-5; 7 nucleotides line up with TRBD1. Germline values: CDR1 MDHEN, CDR2 SYDVKM. Germline trimming cut 6 bases from V and 4 bases from J; bases unmatched to any gene: 5. The CDR3 is made up of 13 amino acids. Together with reference TRBV28 and TRBJ2-5, the CDR3 gives the full variable domain: DVKVTQSSRYLVKRTGEKVFLECVQDMDHENMFWYRQDPGLGLRLIYFSYDVKMKEKGDIPEGYSVSREKKERFSLILESASTNQTSMYLCASSATGRETQYFGPGTRLLVL.

The chain employs TRBV13 and TRBJ2-7; D is possibly TRBD1 (6 bases). CDR1 PRHDT and CDR2 FYEKMQ come from the germline V gene (reference sequence). This CDR3 region has 17 residues. The V and J ends lost 4 bases and 0 bases respectively, with 19 bases between them. CDR3 residues: CASSSTGWSSSSYEQYF. DNA of the CDR3: TGTGCCAGCAGCTCGACAGGCTGGTCCTCCAGCTCCTACGAGCAGTACTTC.

This chain links TRBV2 with TRBJ2-7; 8 nucleotides align to TRBD1. V was pared by 3 bases and J by 7 bases, with 5 bases of the junction left unmatched. Germline V CDR1 and CDR2: SNHLY, FYNNEI. There are 13 residues in the CDR3. The CDR3 sequence: CASSDRGRWEQYF. The CDR3 bases are TGTGCCAGCAGTGACAGGGGGCGCTGGGAGCAGTACTTC.

The CDR3 region is CASSPGQGAFNEQFF. CDR3 nucleotide sequence: TGTGCCAGTAGCCCGGGACAGGGTGCGTTCAATGAGCAGTTCTTC. The chain carries TRBV19 and TRBJ2-1, with 9 bases that match TRBD1. The CDR3 is made up of 15 amino acids. Germline assignment: CDR1 LNHDA and CDR2 SQIVND (reference sequence). V gave up 6 bases and J gave up 6 bases; unmatched junction bases: 9. Complete variable domain (other parts from reference TRBV19 and TRBJ2-1): DGGITQSPKYLFRKEGQNVTLSCEQNLNHDAMYWYRQDPGQGLRLIYYSQIVNDFQKGDIAEGYSVSREKKESFPLTVTSAQKNPTAFYLCASSPGQGAFNEQFFGPGTRLTVL.

The chain is built from TRBV6-1 and TRBJ1-5; no reliable D call. Germline CDR1 and CDR2: MNHNS and SASEGT. Between the trimmed V and J ends, which lost 6 bases and 5 bases, there was a span of 17 bases. CDR3 length: 15 amino acids. The CDR3 coding sequence is TGTGCCAGCAGAACAACACCCATTGGGGATCAGCCCCAGCATTTT. This encodes CASRTTPIGDQPQHF.

The chain employs TRBV25-1 and TRBJ1-5; the D is unclear. V was pared by 0 bases and J by 4 bases, with 7 bases between. This CDR3 comprises 14 residues. Germline V gene sequence: CDR1 MGHDK, CDR2 SYGVNS. The DNA of the CDR3 is TGTGCCAGCAGTGAATATAGCCTTAATCAGCCCCAGCATTTT. It specifies CASSEYSLNQPQHF.

This sequence joins TRBV7-2 and TRBJ2-7; TRBD2 matches at 12 bases. The germline gives CDR1 SGHTA, CDR2 FQGNSA. Trimming cost V 1 base and J 5 bases; bases outside gene matches: 12. This CDR3 has 18 residues. CDR3 nucleotide sequence: TGTGCCAGCAGCTTAGGAGCTAGCGGGGGGGCCATTTCCCACGAGCAGTACTTC. Protein: CASSLGASGGAISHEQYF.

The count of this clone is one. J is TRBJ1-2 and V is TRBV28; D unclear. The CDR3 contains 13 residues. V was trimmed by 2 bases and J by 6 bases, leaving 10 bases between them. Germline CDR1 reads MDHEN; CDR2 reads SYDVKM. The CDR3 nucleotides read TGTGCCAGCAGTTTAGGGGAAGGGAATGGCTACACCTTC. Translated, it gives CASSLGEGNGYTF.

The genes are TRBV27 and TRBJ2-3, with D possibly matching TRBD1 (5 bases). Germline CDR1 MNHEY, CDR2 SMNVEV (reference sequence). This CDR3 comprises 14 residues. V lost 4 bases, J lost 2 bases, and 10 bases lay in between. CDR3 region: CASSSQGATDTQYF. The CDR3 nucleotides are TGTGCCAGCAGTTCCCAGGGTGCCACAGATACGCAGTATTTT.

V is TRBV5-6 and J is TRBJ1-2; the match to TRBD1 covers 7 bases. With 4 bases clipped from V and 6 bases from J, the junction kept 6 bases outside the gene matches. Germline-derived CDR1 and CDR2 are SGHDT and YYEEEE. This CDR3 spans 13 amino acids. The CDR3 spells CASSRQGIDGYTF. CDR3 coding DNA: TGTGCCAGCAGCCGACAGGGCATCGATGGCTACACCTTC.

This clone has just one count. The chain uses TRBV29-1 and TRBJ1-1; tentatively, D is TRBD1 (6 bases). Germline lookup yields CDR1 SQVTM and CDR2 ANQGSEA. V shed 4 bases and J shed 7 bases, with 16 bases lying between them. The CDR3 spans 13 residues. The CDR3 is CSVGPGGASEAFF. The CDR3, as DNA: TGCAGCGTTGGGCCGGGGGGCGCGAGTGAAGCTTTCTTT.

The chain joins TRBV5-4 to TRBJ2-2; D unclear. CDR3 size: 14 residues. Germline V gives CDR1 SGHNT, CDR2 YYREEE (reference sequence). V was pared by 2 bases and J by 5 bases, with 10 bases between. The chain's CDR3 is CASSLASKTGELFF. The CDR3 nucleotides read TGTGCCAGCAGCTTAGCCAGTAAGACCGGGGAGCTGTTTTTT.

The genes are TRBV27 and TRBJ2-6, with D possibly matching TRBD1 (5 bases). Per germline, CDR1 MNHEY and CDR2 SMNVEV (reference sequence). V lost 1 base and J lost 5, with 9 bases in between. This CDR3 contains 15 residues. CDR3 coding DNA: TGTGCCAGCAGTTTATATCAGGGCTGGGCCAACGTCCTGACTTTC. This translates into CASSLYQGWANVLTF.

The rearrangement joins TRBV30 to TRBJ2-4; D gene unclear. The germline V gene has CDR1 GTSNPN and CDR2 SVGIG (reference sequence). The V gene lost 0 bases and the J gene lost 8 bases, with 8 bases spanning the gap. The CDR3 loop spans 12 amino acids. The CDR3 DNA reads TGTGCCTGGAGTGTAACTCCGGACATTCAGTACTTC. Translation gives CAWSVTPDIQYF.

The V and J genes are TRBV7-6 and TRBJ2-2; 8 bases agree with TRBD1. CDR3 length: 15 residues. The germline gives CDR1 SGHVS, CDR2 FNYEAQ. The V segment lost 7 bases and the J segment 4 bases; nucleotides outside the gene matches: 8. The CDR3 region is CASTLRTGTTGELFF. The CDR3 nucleotides are TGTGCCAGCACCCTCCGGACAGGGACCACCGGGGAGCTGTTTTTT. Using reference TRBV7-6 and TRBJ2-2 for the parts outside the CDR3, the full variable domain is GAGVSQSPRYKVTKRGQDVALRCDPISGHVSLYWYRQALGQGPEFLTYFNYEAQQDKSGLPNDRFSAERPEGSISTLTIQRTEQRDSAMYRCASTLRTGTTGELFFGEGSRLTVL.

V usage is TRBV7-9 and J usage is TRBJ2-1, with 9 bases identical to TRBD2. The ends lost 2 bases at V and 6 bases at J; junction bases unmatched: 11. The germline gives CDR1 SEHNR, CDR2 FQNEAQ (reference sequence). This CDR3 spans 17 amino acids. The CDR3 is CASSLPPRLAVGNEQFF. The DNA of the CDR3 is TGTGCCAGCAGCTTACCCCCTCGACTAGCGGTAGGCAATGAGCAGTTCTTC. The variable domain in full, completed from reference TRBV7-9 and TRBJ2-1, reads DTGVSQNPRHKITKRGQNVTFRCDPISEHNRLYWYRQTLGQGPEFLTYFQNEAQLEKSRLLSDRFSAERPKGSFSTLEIQRTEQGDSAMYLCASSLPPRLAVGNEQFFGPGTRLTVL.

This chain links TRBV7-2 with TRBJ1-5, with unresolved D. CDR3 length equals 14 residues. CDR1 and CDR2 (germline): SGHTA, FQGNSA. Trimming removed 5 bases from V and 4 bases from J, with 12 bases in between. The CDR3 DNA reads as TGTGCCAGCAGCCAGGACGGGTTAAATCAGCCCCAGCATTTT. Protein: CASSQDGLNQPQHF.

V and J are TRBV7-8 and TRBJ2-7; 11 positions match TRBD2. The germline gives CDR1 SGHVS, CDR2 FQNEAQ. Germline trimming cut 0 bases from V and 2 bases from J; bases unmatched to any gene: 6. The CDR3 spans 17 residues. The DNA for the CDR3 is TGTGCCAGCAGCTTAGCGGTGGGACTAGCGGCGACCTACGAGCAGTACTTC. Translated, it gives CASSLAVGLAATYEQYF.

CDR3: CASSQPGRTEAFF. Here the CDR3 DNA reads TGTGCCAGCAGCCAACCAGGGCGTACTGAAGCTTTCTTT. The gene calls are TRBV14 and TRBJ1-1; tentatively, D is TRBD1 (5 bases). CDR3 length: 13 amino acids. Trimming removed 2 bases from V and 5 bases from J, with 9 bases in between. Germline lookup yields CDR1 SGHDN and CDR2 FVKESK.

This chain connects TRBV5-4 to TRBJ2-5; D is perhaps TRBD2 (6 bases). Gene TRBJ2-7 matches the end of the DNA better, so the J call may be wrong. CDR3 length: 17 amino acids. Germline assignment: CDR1 SGHNT and CDR2 YYREEE (reference sequence). The DNA for the CDR3 is TGTGCCAGCAGCCGTGGGGGTCGACGAGCTAGCGAATACGAGCAGTACTTC. Translating it yields CASSRGGRRASEYEQYF.

The V and J genes are TRBV6-4 and TRBJ2-7; a possible D gene is TRBD1 (6 bases). CDR3 length: 14 amino acids. CDR1 is MRHNA, CDR2 SNTAGT, per germline. With 8 bases removed from V and 1 base from J, the gap between germline ends came to 15 bases. Here the CDR3 reads CASGTRTVSYEQYF. CDR3 nucleotide sequence: TGTGCCAGCGGAACACGGACAGTTTCCTACGAGCAGTACTTC.

For the CDR3, the DNA is TGTGCCAGCAGGGCGACTGACTCCTACGAGCAGTACTTC. This encodes CASRATDSYEQYF. The rearrangement links TRBV14 to TRBJ2-7, with D unclear. Germline CDR1 reads SGHDN; CDR2 reads FVKESK. This CDR3 is built from 13 residues. V lost 6 bases, J lost 0 bases, and 9 bases lay in between.

For this clone: Germline and junction disagree at one end, which may indicate a read error. The rearrangement links TRBV2 to TRBJ1-2; D uncertain. Germline V gene sequence: CDR1 SNHLY, CDR2 FYNNEI. This CDR3 has 13 residues. The CDR3 DNA reads TGTGCCAGCAGGGAAGACCTTAACTATGGCTACACCTTC. Residues: CASREDLNYGYTF.

The chain uses TRBV18 and TRBJ2-7, with TRBD2 matching over 10 bases. The CDR3 consists of 15 residues. Germline assignment: CDR1 KGHSH and CDR2 LQKENI. J gave up 3 bases and V 3 bases, and 5 bases lay outside the gene matches. Here the CDR3 DNA reads TGTGCCAGCTCACCTGGAGCGGGAGGGCACTACGAGCAGTACTTC. This gives the protein CASSPGAGGHYEQYF.

As regards this clone: Other DNA sequences of this sample code for an identical CDR3. This chain connects TRBV5-8 to TRBJ2-2; 12 bases map to TRBD2. V lost 7 bases to trimming and J lost 3 bases; unmatched junction nucleotides: 4. CDR3 length: 15 amino acids. Germline V gene lookup returns CDR1 SGHTS and CDR2 YDEGEE. The CDR3 nucleotides are TGTGCCAGCTCCCTAGCGGGGGGGTACACCGGGGAGCTGTTTTTT. This codes for CASSLAGGYTGELFF.

This chain uses TRBV9 with TRBJ2-2; 16 nucleotides align to TRBD2. The junction had 6 bases not matched to a gene; V was cut back by 1 base and J by 3 bases. This CDR3 contains 19 residues. In germline, CDR1 is SGDLS, CDR2 YYNGEE. CDR3 amino acids: CASSVWGLAGGPDTGELFF. Here the CDR3 DNA reads TGTGCCAGCAGCGTATGGGGACTAGCGGGAGGGCCAGACACCGGGGAGCTGTTTTTT.